The clone carrying this T cell receptor (beta chain) was counted ten times or more. The antigen is unknown. This sample stems from a study of molecular identifiers for immune sequencing clone quantification. Study-wide results and limits: The share of molecules held by clones above 20 RNA copies was over 98% in effector cells and under 1% in naive cells. Barcodes shared by identical TCR molecules could lead to underestimated sizes of highly expanded clones.

CDR1 and CDR2 (germline): SGHDT, YYEEEE. Trimming removed 0 bases from V and 11 bases from J, with 14 bases in between. The CDR3 contains 13 residues. For bulk TCR libraries, previously described methods and listed TCR primers were used. One entry per CDR3 protein results from TCRdb running MiXCR on the PCR reads. The sample holds around 89,000 distinct CDR3 sequences; under 20% are singletons and the top ten take 0.75% to 0.95%. Source material: naive CD8+ T cells from blood, with Jurkat cell RNA spiked in. Indicated subset: FACS-sorted CD8+CD4-CCR7+CD45RA+ naive T cells. The gene calls are TRBV5-6 and TRBJ1-1; D gene unclear. This clonotype originated in a human donor in good health. Some libraries in this study had Jurkat cell RNA spiked in. CDR3 coding DNA: TGTGCCAGCAGCTTGGGGAGCACCATCAATGCTTTCTTT. It translates to CASSLGSTINAFF.